This passage covers 24 T cell receptor beta chains from one sample sequenced in a study of cytomegalovirus exposure and HLA in healthy donors. Amplification used 60 Vbeta primers and 13 Jbeta primers. Sequencing was performed with immunoSEQ multiplex PCR; in TCRdb, only in-frame clones are kept and a portion is missing. The sample shows approximately 79,000 clones, 78% of them seen only once. Sequencing was performed on PBMCs. These receptors all stem from a male donor in good health and CMV-seropositive.

The chain combines TRBV19 with TRBJ1-1, with a tentative D call TRBD1 (6 bases). The germline gives CDR1 LNHDA, CDR2 SQIVND (reference sequence). V was cut by 5 bases and J by 4 bases, with 17 bases left in between. This CDR3 has 15 residues. The CDR3 spells CASSPAGRGATEAFF. The CDR3 nucleotides are TGTGCCAGTAGTCCTGCGGGCAGGGGAGCCACTGAAGCTTTCTTT. Filled out from reference TRBV19 and TRBJ1-1, the complete variable domain reads DGGITQSPKYLFRKEGQNVTLSCEQNLNHDAMYWYRQDPGQGLRLIYYSQIVNDFQKGDIAEGYSVSREKKESFPLTVTSAQKNPTAFYLCASSPAGRGATEAFFGQGTRLTVV.

This clone was picked up a small number of times. The chain has TRBV6-1 and TRBJ1-1; 7 nucleotides agree with TRBD1. CDR3 length equals 15 residues. V trimming: 2 bases; J trimming: 4 bases; junction bases outside the gene matches: 7. In germline, CDR1 is MNHNS, CDR2 SASEGT. CDR3 nucleotide sequence: TGTGCCAGCAGTGAACACATAGGGGGCAGCACTGAAGCTTTCTTT. Amino acid sequence: CASSEHIGGSTEAFF.

V gene TRBV7-2 combines with J gene TRBJ1-1, with 8 positions matching TRBD1. CDR1 and CDR2 (germline): SGHTA, FQGNSA. This CDR3 is 18 amino acids long. J gave up 7 bases and V 0 bases, and 16 bases lay outside the gene matches. The CDR3: CASSLAPGQGARISEAFF. The CDR3 bases are TGTGCCAGCAGCTTAGCCCCGGGGCAGGGGGCGCGAATTAGTGAAGCTTTCTTT.

This clone was detected only once. The rearrangement uses TRBV7-9 and TRBJ2-7; 11 bases are shared with TRBD2. CDR1 is SEHNR, CDR2 FQNEAQ, per germline (reference sequence). The CDR3 length is 18 residues. V was clipped by 5 bases and J by 6 bases; unmatched bases: 18. CDR3 nucleotides: TGTGCCAGCAGCCCAGGGACAGGGATACTAGCGGGAGTGCGCGAGCAGTACTTC. Amino acids: CASSPGTGILAGVREQYF.

The gene calls are TRBV30 and TRBJ1-3; TRBD1 agrees at 9 bases. With V trimmed by 0 bases and J by 9 bases, 6 bases remained unmatched. The CDR3 totals 14 residues. In germline, CDR1 is GTSNPN, CDR2 SVGIG (reference sequence). The CDR3 sequence: CAWSVGTGTGTIYF. The DNA of the CDR3 is TGTGCCTGGAGTGTAGGGACAGGGACAGGCACCATATATTTT.

J is TRBJ2-5 and V is TRBV11-3, with 8 bases identical to TRBD2. Germline CDR1 SGHNT, CDR2 YENEEA. J was trimmed by 5 bases and V by 8 bases; bases with no gene match: 4. The CDR3 sequence is 12 residues long. The CDR3 coding sequence is TGTGCCAGCTCTGCGGGGGGCGAGACCCAGTACTTC. It encodes CASSAGGETQYF.

CDR3 residues: CASSISGPTDTQYF. In nucleotides, the CDR3 is TGTGCCAGCAGCATTAGCGGGCCCACAGATACGCAGTATTTT. V usage is TRBV7-6 and J usage is TRBJ2-3, with 7 positions matching TRBD2. After removal of 5 bases from V and 2 bases from J, the junction contained 4 bases not matched to a gene. Germline CDR1 SGHVS, CDR2 FNYEAQ. The CDR3 runs to 14 residues.

This chain connects TRBV27 to TRBJ1-2; no clear D. The CDR3 consists of 14 residues. The germline V and J ends were trimmed by 2 bases and 2 bases, with 9 bases remaining between them. Germline V CDR1 and CDR2: MNHEY, SMNVEV (reference sequence). The CDR3 DNA reads as TGTGCCAGCAGTTTAAGCGGGGAGAACTATGGCTACACCTTC. Protein product: CASSLSGENYGYTF.

Only a few counts were recorded for this clone. The CDR3 here is CASMTGGAYGYTF. In nucleotides, the CDR3 is TGTGCCAGCATGACAGGGGGCGCGTATGGCTACACCTTC. The V call is TRBV2, the J call TRBJ1-2; 10 nucleotides align to TRBD1. This CDR3 is built from 13 residues. Trimming cost V 7 bases and J 5 bases; bases outside gene matches: 4. Per the germline V gene, CDR1 is SNHLY and CDR2 is FYNNEI.

V and J are TRBV6-6 and TRBJ2-7; weak D call: TRBD2 (5 bases). CDR3 size: 13 residues. Germline V gene data show CDR1 as MNHNY and CDR2 as SVGAGI (reference sequence). Trimming stripped 5 bases from V and 4 bases from J, with 12 bases between. The CDR3 DNA is TGTGCCAGCAGTCAAACTAGGGATTACGAGCAGTACTTC. Translation: CASSQTRDYEQYF.

The CDR3 DNA reads TGTGCCAGCAGATTCACAGGGCCCAATCAGCCCCAGCATTTT. This translates into CASRFTGPNQPQHF. V gene TRBV28 combines with J gene TRBJ1-5, with D perhaps matching TRBD1 (6 bases). The germline V gene has CDR1 MDHEN and CDR2 SYDVKM. V lost 6 bases and J 3 bases, leaving 12 bases between the germline ends. The length of the CDR3 is 14 residues.

The rearrangement links TRBV5-1 to TRBJ1-5; TRBD1 matches 7 bases. V lost 4 bases, J lost 4 bases, and 8 bases stayed unmatched. The CDR3 contains 15 residues. Germline V gene data show CDR1 as SGHRS and CDR2 as YFSETQ. CDR3 sequence (DNA): TGCGCCAGCAGCCCTAGACAGGGTCGAAATCAGCCCCAGCATTTT. Protein: CASSPRQGRNQPQHF.

The chain carries TRBV6-1 and TRBJ1-5; D gene unclear. Germline lookup yields CDR1 MNHNS and CDR2 SASEGT. The CDR3 has 14 residues. The germline V and J ends were trimmed by 5 bases and 0 bases, with 8 bases remaining between them. This CDR3 reads CASSTDNSNQPQHF. In nucleotides, the CDR3 is TGTGCCAGCAGTACAGATAATAGCAATCAGCCCCAGCATTTT.

There are a few counts of this clone. This chain links TRBV5-1 with TRBJ1-1; D is ambiguous. The V end was cut by 1 base, the J end by 3 bases, with 10 bases between. The CDR3 is 14 residues long. The germline V gene has CDR1 SGHRS and CDR2 YFSETQ. CDR3 coding DNA: TGCGCCAGCAGCTTGTACGGGTTAGACACTGAAGCTTTCTTT. Translated, it gives CASSLYGLDTEAFF.

The rearrangement links TRBV28 to TRBJ2-1; 7 bases match TRBD1. The CDR3 consists of 13 residues. The germline V gene has CDR1 MDHEN and CDR2 SYDVKM. V was clipped by 8 bases and J by 4 bases; unmatched bases: 5. The CDR3 reads CASEGAGYNEQFF. The CDR3 coding sequence is TGTGCCAGCGAGGGGGCAGGTTACAATGAGCAGTTCTTC.

This clone was counted between two and nine times. The J gene is TRBJ2-2, the V gene TRBV6-6; D is undetermined. This CDR3 is built from 13 residues. V lost 4 bases, J lost 2 bases, and 5 bases lay in between. Germline V gives CDR1 MNHNY, CDR2 SVGAGI (reference sequence). The CDR3 loop is CASSWSNTGELFF. CDR3 nucleotide sequence: TGTGCCAGCAGTTGGAGTAACACCGGGGAGCTGTTTTTT.

This clone showed up just once. This chain links TRBV27 with TRBJ2-2; 10 bases agree with TRBD1. V gave up 8 bases and J gave up 5 bases; unmatched junction bases: 5. The CDR3 sequence is 14 residues long. The germline CDR1 and CDR2 sequences are MNHEY and SMNVEV (reference sequence). CDR3 nucleotides: TGTGCCAGCCGTGCGGGACAGGGGACCGGGGAGCTGTTTTTT. Translating gives CASRAGQGTGELFF.

The chain carries TRBV7-2 and TRBJ1-5, with TRBD1 matching over 8 bases. CDR3 size: 15 residues. V lost 5 bases and J lost 6; bases outside the gene matches: 9. Germline V gene sequence: CDR1 SGHTA, CDR2 FQGNSA. CDR3 region: CASSGRTGQGQPQHF. CDR3 in DNA: TGTGCCAGCAGCGGGCGGACAGGGCAAGGTCAGCCCCAGCATTTT.

This clone was recorded a few times. The chain employs TRBV6-5 and TRBJ1-1; a possible D gene is TRBD1 (5 bases). Germline CDR1 reads MNHEY; CDR2 reads SVGAGI. The CDR3 is 12 amino acids. V lost 0 bases and J lost 7, with 6 bases in between. The DNA for the CDR3 is TGTGCCAGCAGTTACTCAGGGGTTGAAGCTTTCTTT. This encodes CASSYSGVEAFF.

This chain uses TRBV10-3 with TRBJ2-3, with 8 bases identical to TRBD2. The CDR3 totals 16 residues. Germline-derived CDR1 and CDR2 are ENHRY and SYGVKD. J lost 7 bases, V lost 5 bases, and 14 bases had no gene match. In DNA form, the CDR3 reads TGTGCCATCAGTCCTCAAGCGGGGGTGTCAGGAAATACGCAGTATTTT. Its translation: CAISPQAGVSGNTQYF.

The rearrangement uses TRBV4-3 and TRBJ2-7; 7 bases agree with TRBD2. The CDR3 covers 16 residues. Germline V gene sequence: CDR1 LGHNA, CDR2 YSLEER. J gave up 2 bases and V 2 bases, and 9 bases lay outside the gene matches. CDR3 region: CASSQNAAGLAYEQYF. DNA for the CDR3: TGCGCCAGCAGCCAAAACGCAGCGGGGCTAGCCTACGAGCAGTACTTC.

The V and J genes are TRBV6-5 and TRBJ1-2, with D perhaps TRBD1 (6 bases). The germline V and J ends were trimmed by 6 bases and 8 bases, with 10 bases remaining between them. Per the germline V gene, CDR1 is MNHEY and CDR2 is SVGAGI. This CDR3 contains 11 residues. CDR3 amino acids: CASSTGTGYTF. The DNA for the CDR3 is TGTGCCAGCAGCACCGGGACAGGCTACACCTTC.

This clone appeared a few times. The V gene is TRBV2, the J gene TRBJ1-4; no firm D call. Germline V gene data show CDR1 as SNHLY and CDR2 as FYNNEI. Between the trimmed V and J ends, which lost 1 base and 8 bases, there was a span of 8 bases. The CDR3 runs to 13 residues. The CDR3 bases are TGTGCCAGCAGTGAAGAGTCCGGGGAAAAACTGTTTTTT. Amino acids: CASSEESGEKLFF. Based on the CDR3 plus reference TRBV2 and TRBJ1-4, the full variable domain is EPEVTQTPSHQVTQMGQEVILRCVPISNHLYFYWYRQILGQKVEFLVSFYNNEISEKSEIFDDQFSVERPDGSNFTLKIRSTKLEDSAMYFCASSEESGEKLFFGSGTQLSVL.

V is TRBV18 and J is TRBJ2-1, with D perhaps TRBD2 (6 bases). The germline V and J ends were trimmed by 1 base and 4 bases, with 11 bases remaining between them. In germline, CDR1 is KGHSH, CDR2 LQKENI. This CDR3 comprises 15 residues. The CDR3 is CASSPLPREYNEQFF. CDR3 bases: TGTGCCAGCTCACCACTTCCTCGGGAGTACAATGAGCAGTTCTTC.